Reported below is one T cell receptor beta chain. This clonotype has more than one count but fewer than ten. The specificity of this receptor is unknown. Base qualities are not at hand, and no much larger clone is one base apart. The CDR3 has 11 amino acids, counting the end cysteine and phenylalanine. Kept here is only the CDR3 DNA, which spans 33 bases and is read in frame from base 1. CDR1 and CDR2 are read off the germline V gene as SQVTM and ANQGSEA. V and J are truncated by 7 bases and 7 bases respectively, leaving an intervening sequence of 11 bases. The record originates from a study of T-cell memory formation after mild COVID-19 (dated by TCRdb to about 2021). Study-level background: Most TCR sequence clusters were specific to one of the two donors. In two donors, T-cell clones that expanded and contracted after mild COVID-19 were followed by sequencing TCRalpha and TCRbeta repertoires longitudinally. The cohort comprised two young, previously healthy adult volunteers, one female and one male.

PBMCs were isolated by Ficoll-Paque density gradient centrifugation. Sequencing instrument: Illumina NovaSeq 6000. Using 5'RACE with constant-segment primers, TCRalpha and TCRbeta cDNA libraries were constructed, with sample barcodes and unique molecular identifiers added in the process. Trizol reagent was used to extract RNA from every sample. Amplification of the libraries took two PCR steps, and the second step added a second sample barcode plus Illumina TruSeq adapters. Libraries were sequenced on an Illumina NovaSeq with 2 x 150 bp paired-end reads. Under the source paper's analysis protocol: With migec v1.2.7, reads were demultiplexed and then collapsed into UMI-guided consensus sequences. Using mixcr v2.1.11, UMI consensuses were aligned to TRA and TRB V and J templates and then assembled into clonotypes. A clonotype was counted as expanded or contracted only when both edgeR and NoisET called the clonotype significant, with the noise models trained on biological replicates. edgeR calls used a false discovery rate-adjusted p below 0.01 and a log2 fold-change threshold of 1. PCA with hierarchical clustering of max-normalized trajectories of the 1000 most abundant clonotypes was used as exploratory dynamics analysis. Separately sequenced CD4+ and CD8+ repertoires were used to assign the CD4 or CD8 phenotype of responding clones. TCRdb cleaned the public reads at Q25 with fastp, built clones with MiXCR and kept in-frame beta chains. CDR3 protein sequences are deduplicated, and each keeps its most common genes and DNA. TCRdb, not the authors, supplied the V and J calls. In all, the sample holds a few hundred thousand distinct CDR3 sequences, and 20% to 25% of those were seen once. Roughly 23% of the sample is in the top ten clones.

Findings and caveats that apply to the study as a whole: Whether the second-wave clones peaking on day 37 were SARS-CoV-2 specific was not confirmed. Clones that contracted from day 15 to 85 showed balanced CD4/CD8 phenotypes, whereas a second wave of clones that expanded from day 15 to 37 leaned towards CD4+. Contracting CD4+ clones appeared mostly in the CM and EM memory subsets, whereas CD8+ clones were enriched in EMRA. Only a couple of mild cases were covered by the study, and larger cohorts that include severe cases with pre-infection samples were considered necessary. Some responding clones were detected in pre-infection memory, suggesting pre-existing cross-reactive memory T cells joined the SARS-CoV-2 response.

The specimen sequenced was PBMCs or a T cell subset sorted from them (not recorded which). This TCR came from a man between 18 and 35 years old who had mild COVID-19 (a few samples of this study predate the infection). The sample titles of this study are shuffled in the database, so cell type and time point are left out; the donor was told from shared clones. This receptor chain uses TRBV29-1 and TRBJ1-3, and the D gene may be TRBD1, 5 bases matching. The CDR3: CSGLRGNTIYF. The sequence in DNA is TGCAGCGGGTTGCGGGGCAACACCATATATTTT.